This T cell receptor beta chain was sequenced for a study of cytomegalovirus exposure and HLA in healthy donors. Study overall: In a previous analysis, 120 million or so unique TCR beta sequences were found from 150 million to 200 million T cells.

The study ran its PCR with 60 Vbeta and 13 Jbeta primers. Libraries were prepared by immunoSEQ multiplex PCR; TCRdb keeps only in-frame clonotypes and omits some of them. Of about 210,000 clones in the sample, 78% were seen once. General study results and limits: The Asian-associated ancestry cluster reportedly had fewer N-insertions than the roughly 670-donor mean in a later analysis. Later examination showed HLA-associated TCR beta chains had greater clonal expansion than equally common others.

Worth noting for this clone: Its antigen is not known.

Trimming stripped 2 bases from V and 6 bases from J, with 21 bases between. CDR1 and CDR2 (germline): SGHDT, YYEEEE. The CDR3 is 16 amino acids. The chain has TRBV5-6 and TRBJ2-7; D might be TRBD2 (5 bases). The specimen was PBMCs. The receptor comes from a woman in her twenties or thirties in good health and CMV-seropositive. The CDR3 DNA follows: TGTGCCAGCAGCTTTTGGTCGGGATCTAAGGTCGGCGAGCAGTACTTC. It yields the protein CASSFWSGSKVGEQYF.